These 4 T cell receptor beta chains share one sample of origin, sequenced in a study of T cells in Graves' hyperthyroidism and ophthalmopathy (dated 2019 in TCRdb). The library relied on multiplex PCR. Reads for this sample came from an Illumina HiSeq 2000. The TCR beta CDR3 regions were amplified from RNA transcripts. The first round of RT-PCR for the TCR CDR3 was performed with the HTBI primer set and the Qiagen OneStep RT-PCR kit. The public reads were quality trimmed at Q25 with fastp and then assembled into clones with MiXCR by TCRdb, keeping productive beta chains. Identical CDR3 proteins give one entry, which carries the most common genes and DNA. This sample comprises about 480,000 distinct CDR3 sequences, 14% of them detected only once. The ten largest make up over 15% of the sample. The sequencing sample was made of blood. The receptors were gathered from a woman aged 18-30 years with Graves' hyperthyroidism.

The chain couples TRBV12-3 or TRBV12-4 to TRBJ1-1, with no clear D. V lost 2 bases, J lost 11 bases, and 15 bases lay in between. This CDR3 is built from 13 residues. The CDR3 coding sequence is TGTGCCAGCAGTTTAAGGGAAGCCCCTCGGGCTTTCTTT. It specifies CASSLREAPRAFF.

The sample holds many counts of this clonotype. This rearrangement joins TRBV10-3 to TRBJ2-7, with D hard to call. The CDR3 is made up of 9 amino acids. Germline values: CDR1 ENHRY, CDR2 SYGVKD. V was pared by 8 bases and J by 7 bases, with 6 bases between. The CDR3 sequence: CAIGTEQYF. Written as DNA, the CDR3 is TGTGCCATCGGAACAGAGCAGTACTTC.

V is TRBV11-3 and J is TRBJ2-1, with D possibly being TRBD1 or TRBD2 (6 bases each). Per germline, CDR1 SGHNT and CDR2 YENEEA. Trimming pared 2 bases from V and 0 bases from J, leaving 14 bases between. There are 17 residues in the CDR3. The CDR3 sequence: CASSLTAGTSSYNEQFF. Written as DNA, the CDR3 is TGTGCCAGCAGCTTAACTGCGGGGACAAGCTCCTACAATGAGCAGTTCTTC.

This clonotype has just a few counts. The V and J genes are TRBV6-1 and TRBJ2-7; 8 positions match TRBD1. The CDR3 consists of 14 residues. V shed 3 bases and J 3 bases; nucleotides not matched to a gene: 4. Per germline, CDR1 MNHNS and CDR2 SASEGT. The CDR3 spells CASSEGQAYYEQYV. CDR3 DNA sequence: TGTGCCAGCAGTGAGGGACAGGCCTACTACGAGCAGTACGTC.